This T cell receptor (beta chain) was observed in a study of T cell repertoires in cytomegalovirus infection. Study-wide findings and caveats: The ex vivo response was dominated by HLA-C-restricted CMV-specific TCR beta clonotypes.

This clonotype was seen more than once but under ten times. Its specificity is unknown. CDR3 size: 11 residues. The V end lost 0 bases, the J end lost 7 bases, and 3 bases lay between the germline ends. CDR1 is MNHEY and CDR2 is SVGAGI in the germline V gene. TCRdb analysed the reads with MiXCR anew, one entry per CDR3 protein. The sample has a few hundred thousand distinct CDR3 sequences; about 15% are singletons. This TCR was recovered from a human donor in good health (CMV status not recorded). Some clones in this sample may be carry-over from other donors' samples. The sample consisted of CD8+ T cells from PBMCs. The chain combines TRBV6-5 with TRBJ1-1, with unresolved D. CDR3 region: CASSYSGEAFF. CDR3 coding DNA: TGTGCCAGCAGTTACTCCGGTGAAGCTTTCTTT.